This T cell receptor beta chain appears in the sequencing data of a study of T cell responses to AZD1222 COVID-19 vaccine. The study, taken as a whole, reports: Most donors were white British, females outnumbered males, and clonal diversity was possibly underestimated. Nearly half of spike-specific TCRs reportedly go after variant regions that carry no mutations. Vaccine-associated CD4 TCRs spanned spike, dominant at 160-218 and 743-854. Recipients of AZD1222 seropositive at baseline numbered only 5 or 6.

A single count supports this clone. Antigen: not known. Clones were sequenced by immunoSEQ multiplex PCR, and TCRdb holds only the in-frame ones, with some missing. Among more than 95,000 clones listed, over 75% were seen once. CDR1 and CDR2 (germline): LGHNA, YSLEER. V dropped 0 bases and J dropped 4 bases, with 15 bases sitting between them. This CDR3 comprises 16 residues. The starting material was peripheral blood, obtained on day 0 of AZD1222 vaccination. The receptor's source is an adult in good health. The chain carries TRBV4-3 and TRBJ1-1; D call uncertain. The CDR3: CASSQEYLSSPTEAFF. CDR3 nucleotide sequence: TGCGCCAGCAGCCAAGAGTACCTTAGTTCGCCCACTGAAGCTTTCTTT.